These 16 T cell receptor beta chains originate from one sample sequenced in a study of OX40 agonist ivuxolimab in advanced cancers. TCRdb keeps only in-frame clones here, not all; method: immunoSEQ multiplex PCR. This sample has roughly 45,000 clones, with over 60% found just once. Sequences were derived from CD4+ or CD8+ T cells sorted from blood, sampled in a trial of the OX40 agonist ivuxolimab. These receptors originate from an adult with an advanced solid tumor such as melanoma, head and neck, liver or kidney cancer.

In this sample, this clone turned up a few times. The chain carries TRBV2 and TRBJ2-7, with D possibly being TRBD1 (6 bases). CDR3 size: 13 residues. Germline values: CDR1 SNHLY, CDR2 FYNNEI. Trimming cost V 4 bases and J 3 bases, with 10 bases left between them. The CDR3 spells CASSATGFYEQYF. DNA for the CDR3: TGTGCCAGCAGTGCGACAGGATTCTACGAGCAGTACTTC.

The chain uses TRBV6-5 and TRBJ1-4; D call uncertain. Trimming cost V 6 bases and J 5 bases, with 4 bases left between them. The CDR3 is made up of 11 amino acids. Germline V gene data show CDR1 as MNHEY and CDR2 as SVGAGI. The CDR3 sequence is CASRVNEKLFF. Here the CDR3 DNA reads TGTGCCAGCAGGGTCAATGAAAAACTGTTTTTT.

The V call is TRBV18, the J call TRBJ2-7; 9 nucleotides line up with TRBD1. This CDR3 spans 14 amino acids. J lost 6 bases, V lost 2 bases, and 5 bases had no gene match. Germline V gene data show CDR1 as KGHSH and CDR2 as LQKENI. In DNA, the CDR3 is TGTGCCAGCTCACCAGGGACAGGGAGGGCCGAGCAGTACTTC. It codes for CASSPGTGRAEQYF.

This chain uses TRBV5-4 with TRBJ1-1; D unresolved. The CDR3 runs to 15 residues. Germline CDR1 is SGHNT and CDR2 is YYREEE (reference sequence). V lost 0 bases and J lost 0, with 9 bases in between. CDR3 protein: CASSLDFSVNTEAFF. Here the CDR3 DNA reads TGTGCCAGCAGCTTGGATTTCAGTGTGAACACTGAAGCTTTCTTT.

This chain joins TRBV5-1 and TRBJ2-5; D is unclear. The CDR3 runs to 13 residues. Germline V CDR1 and CDR2: SGHRS, YFSETQ. V shed 0 bases and J shed 4 bases, with 7 bases lying between them. CDR3 protein: CASSLEIAETQYF. The CDR3 region has the DNA TGCGCCAGCAGCTTGGAAATAGCAGAGACCCAGTACTTC.

The chain uses TRBV18 and TRBJ1-2, with 8 bases lining up with TRBD1. Germline V gene sequence: CDR1 KGHSH, CDR2 LQKENI. V was clipped by 3 bases and J by 3 bases; unmatched bases: 6. CDR3 length equals 15 residues. The CDR3 region has the DNA TGTGCCAGCTCACCGGAAGGACAGGGTTACTATGGCTACACCTTC. Amino acids: CASSPEGQGYYGYTF.

The CDR3, as DNA: TGTGCCAGCAGCCAAGATTGGAGGAGTGAAAAACTGTTTTTT. Translation gives CASSQDWRSEKLFF. This chain links TRBV4-2 with TRBJ1-4; no clear D gene. Trimming removed 0 bases at V and 7 bases at J, with 9 bases between. This CDR3 is 14 amino acids long. The germline V gene encodes CDR1 LGHNA and CDR2 YNFKEQ.

This clone was detected only once. The chain employs TRBV2 and TRBJ2-5, with 8 bases aligning to TRBD2. CDR3 length equals 14 residues. With 4 bases clipped from V and 1 base from J, the junction kept 2 bases outside the gene matches. Germline assignment: CDR1 SNHLY and CDR2 FYNNEI. CDR3 in DNA: TGTGCCAGCAGTGGGGGACTAGTCCAAGAGACCCAGTACTTC. Encoded protein: CASSGGLVQETQYF.

This clone was counted a few times. The chain carries TRBV12-5 and TRBJ2-1, with 9 bases aligning to TRBD2. The CDR3 runs to 17 residues. Germline assignment: CDR1 LGHNT and CDR2 FRNRAP. V dropped 0 bases and J dropped 4; count of bases not matched to a gene: 7. DNA of the CDR3: TGTGCTAGTGGTTTGGTAGGCCTAGCGGGGCGATACAATGAGCAGTTCTTC. Residues: CASGLVGLAGRYNEQFF.

CDR3 sequence: CSVAEDTQYF. In DNA, the CDR3 is TGCAGTGTTGCCGAGGATACGCAGTATTTT. The chain is built from TRBV20-1 and TRBJ2-3; D gene uncertain. The V and J ends lost 7 bases and 6 bases respectively, with 8 bases between them. The germline CDR1 and CDR2 sequences are DFQATT and SNEGSKA (reference sequence). The CDR3 covers 10 residues.

This chain joins TRBV7-2 and TRBJ2-7; 14 bases match TRBD2. The V gene end was trimmed by 5 bases and the J gene end by 5 bases; junction bases not matched to a gene: 14. CDR3 size: 18 residues. Germline CDR1 SGHTA, CDR2 FQGNSA. CDR3 in amino acids: CASSPPPWGLAGANEQYF. CDR3 DNA sequence: TGTGCCAGCAGCCCCCCTCCTTGGGGACTAGCGGGAGCTAACGAGCAGTACTTC.

The chain has TRBV4-1 and TRBJ1-1; D gene uncertain. V dropped 1 base and J dropped 1 base, with 10 bases sitting between them. CDR3 length equals 15 residues. Germline assignment: CDR1 MGHRA and CDR2 YSYEKL. This chain's CDR3 is CASSQVVLENTEAFF. The CDR3 DNA reads as TGCGCCAGCAGCCAAGTAGTCCTAGAGAACACTGAAGCTTTCTTT.

The chain couples TRBV6-4 to TRBJ2-1; 10 bases line up with TRBD2. The CDR3 runs 15 residues. Trimming at V came to 2 bases and at J to 5 bases, leaving 3 bases not matched to a gene. Germline CDR1 reads MRHNA; CDR2 reads SNTAGT. The CDR3: CASSDLAGVNNEQFF. In DNA form, the CDR3 reads TGTGCCAGCAGTGACCTAGCGGGAGTGAACAATGAGCAGTTCTTC.

The V and J genes are TRBV6-1 and TRBJ2-2, with D possibly matching TRBD1 (6 bases). Trimming left V 6 bases short and J 7 bases short, with 15 bases between. Germline CDR1 is MNHNS and CDR2 is SASEGT. This CDR3 comprises 14 residues. The CDR3 is CASSAGVLVGELFF. DNA of the CDR3: TGTGCCAGCAGCGCAGGGGTCTTAGTCGGGGAGCTGTTTTTT.

This clone was detected only a few times. Distinct nucleotide sequences in the sample also encode this CDR3. The chain combines TRBV27 with TRBJ2-2; D not resolved. The V and J ends lost 3 bases and 7 bases respectively, with 9 bases between them. This CDR3 has 13 residues. Germline V CDR1 and CDR2: MNHEY, SMNVEV (reference sequence). The CDR3 nucleotides read TGTGCCAGCAGTTTTGGTAGTGGCGGGGAGCTGTTTTTT. This codes for CASSFGSGGELFF.

As for this clone: The same CDR3 arises from other DNA sequences in this sample as well. This rearrangement joins TRBV7-9 to TRBJ2-5, with D unresolved. With the DNA end fitting TRBJ2-7 better, the J assignment may be wrong. The CDR3 contains 14 residues. Germline lookup yields CDR1 SEHNR and CDR2 FQNEAQ (reference sequence). The CDR3 coding sequence is TGTGCCAGCAGCTTAGGGCAAAGCTCCTACGAGCAGTACTTC. This encodes CASSLGQSSYEQYF.